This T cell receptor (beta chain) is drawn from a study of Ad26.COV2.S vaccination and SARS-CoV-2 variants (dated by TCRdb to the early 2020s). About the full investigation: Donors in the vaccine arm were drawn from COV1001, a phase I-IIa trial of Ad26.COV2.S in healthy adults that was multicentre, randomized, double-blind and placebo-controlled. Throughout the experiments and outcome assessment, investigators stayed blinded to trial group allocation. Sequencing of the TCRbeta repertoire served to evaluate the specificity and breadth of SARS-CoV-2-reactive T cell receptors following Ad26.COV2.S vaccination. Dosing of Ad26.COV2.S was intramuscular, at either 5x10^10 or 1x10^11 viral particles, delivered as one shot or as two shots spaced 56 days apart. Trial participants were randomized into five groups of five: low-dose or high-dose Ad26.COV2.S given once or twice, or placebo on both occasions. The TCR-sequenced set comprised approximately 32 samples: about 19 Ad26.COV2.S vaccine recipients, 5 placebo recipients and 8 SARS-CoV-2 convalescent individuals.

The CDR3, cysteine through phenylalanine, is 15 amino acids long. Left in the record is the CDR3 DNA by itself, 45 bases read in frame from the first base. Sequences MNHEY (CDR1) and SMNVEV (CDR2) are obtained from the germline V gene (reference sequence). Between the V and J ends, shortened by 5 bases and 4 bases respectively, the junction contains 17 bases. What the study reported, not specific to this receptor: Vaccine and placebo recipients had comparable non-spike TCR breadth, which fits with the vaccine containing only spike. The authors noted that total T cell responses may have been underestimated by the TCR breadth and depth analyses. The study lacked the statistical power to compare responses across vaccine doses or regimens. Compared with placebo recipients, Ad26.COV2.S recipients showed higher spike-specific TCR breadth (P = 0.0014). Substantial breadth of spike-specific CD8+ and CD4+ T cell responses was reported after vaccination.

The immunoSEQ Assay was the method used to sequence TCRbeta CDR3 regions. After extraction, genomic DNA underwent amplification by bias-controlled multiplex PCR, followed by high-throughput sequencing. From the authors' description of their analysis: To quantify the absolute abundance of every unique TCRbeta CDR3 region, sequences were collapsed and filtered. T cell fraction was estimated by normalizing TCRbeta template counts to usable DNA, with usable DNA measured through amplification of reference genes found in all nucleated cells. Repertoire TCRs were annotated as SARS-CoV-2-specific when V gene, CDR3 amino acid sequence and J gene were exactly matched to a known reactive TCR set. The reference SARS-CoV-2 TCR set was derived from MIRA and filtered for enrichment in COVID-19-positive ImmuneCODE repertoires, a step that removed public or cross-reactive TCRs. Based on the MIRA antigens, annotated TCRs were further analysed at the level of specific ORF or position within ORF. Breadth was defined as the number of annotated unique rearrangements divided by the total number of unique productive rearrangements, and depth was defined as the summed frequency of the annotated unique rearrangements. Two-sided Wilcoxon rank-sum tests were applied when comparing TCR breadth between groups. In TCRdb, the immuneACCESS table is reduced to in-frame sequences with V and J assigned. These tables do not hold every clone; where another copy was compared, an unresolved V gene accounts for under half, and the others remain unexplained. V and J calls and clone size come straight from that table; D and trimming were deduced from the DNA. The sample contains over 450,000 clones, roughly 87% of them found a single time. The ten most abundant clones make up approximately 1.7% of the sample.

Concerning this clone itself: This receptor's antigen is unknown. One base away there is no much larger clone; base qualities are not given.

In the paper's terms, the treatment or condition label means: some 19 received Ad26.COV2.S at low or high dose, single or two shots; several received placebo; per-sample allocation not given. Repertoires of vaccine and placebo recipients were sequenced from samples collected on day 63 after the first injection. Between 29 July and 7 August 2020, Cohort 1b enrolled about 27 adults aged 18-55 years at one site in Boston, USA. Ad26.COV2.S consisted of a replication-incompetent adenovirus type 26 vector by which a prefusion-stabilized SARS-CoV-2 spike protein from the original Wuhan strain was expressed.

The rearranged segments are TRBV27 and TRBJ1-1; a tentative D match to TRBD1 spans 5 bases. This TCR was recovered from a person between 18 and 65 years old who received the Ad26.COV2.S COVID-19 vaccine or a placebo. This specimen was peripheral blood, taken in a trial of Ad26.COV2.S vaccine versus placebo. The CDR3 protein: CASSTRPGGGTEAFF. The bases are TGTGCCAGCAGTACTCGACCGGGGGGGGGCACTGAAGCTTTCTTT.